Listed below are T cell receptor beta chains from one sample, sequenced in a study of identical twins. TCRdb called the 5' RACE reads again in MiXCR, with one record for every CDR3 protein. This sample carries about 470,000 distinct CDR3 sequences, 20% to 25% of them seen once, and the ten largest clones take 2.9%. This sample was also put to use in a study of T cells expressing NK-cell markers.

The sample comprised CD4+ T cells sorted from blood. The origin of the receptors is a woman younger than 35 in good health. Both conserved end residues are part of each CDR3. D genes are given only for firm matches. The size entry is marked missing in some rows and otherwise reads once, few, many or a size class.

TRBJ2-7 | TRBV11-2 | few | TRBD1 | CASSGGTGKYEQYF | TGTGCCAGCAGCGGCGGGACAGGGAAATACGAGCAGTACTTC
TRBJ2-7 | TRBV7-9 | . | TRBD2 | CAGRGSGTYEQYF | TGTGCCGGACGGGGTAGCGGGACCTACGAGCAGTACTTC
TRBJ1-2 | TRBV4-1 | . | TRBD1 | CASSRGGQGTDYGYTF | TGCGCCAGCAGCCGAGGGGGACAGGGTACGGACTATGGCTACACCTTC
TRBJ2-3 | TRBV5-1 | few | . | CASSSWDGSTDTQYF | TGCGCCAGCAGCTCCTGGGATGGGTCCACAGATACGCAGTATTTT
TRBJ2-1 | TRBV12-3/TRBV12-4 | few | TRBD2 | CASSLAGGWSEQFF | TGTGCCAGCAGTTTAGCGGGAGGGTGGAGTGAGCAGTTCTTC
TRBJ2-1 | TRBV10-3 | many | . | CAISDLEGPSQFF | TGTGCCATCAGTGATCTGGAGGGCCCGTCCCAGTTCTTC
TRBJ2-5 | TRBV7-2 | few | . | CASSPGPGGGQETQYF | TGTGCCAGCAGCCCCGGTCCGGGTGGGGGCCAAGAGACCCAGTACTTC
TRBJ2-7 | TRBV7-8 | few | TRBD2 | CASSPLPGLKYEQYF | TGTGCCAGCAGCCCTCTACCGGGACTAAAGTACGAGCAGTACTTC
TRBJ2-1 | TRBV14 | few | TRBD2 | CASSPHSGRANNEQFF | TGTGCCAGCAGCCCCCATAGCGGGAGGGCCAACAATGAGCAGTTCTTC
TRBJ1-1 | TRBV7-3 | . | . | CASSSYTSMLDTEAFF | TGTGCCAGCAGCTCATACACGAGCATGTTGGACACTGAAGCTTTCTTT
TRBJ2-3 | TRBV11-2 | . | TRBD2 | CASSLNPSTSGGSDTQYF | TGTGCCAGCAGCTTAAACCCGTCCACTAGCGGGGGGTCAGATACGCAGTATTTT
TRBJ2-7 | TRBV20-1 | many | . | CSAVQGRGYEQYF | TGCAGTGCTGTTCAGGGGCGCGGGTACGAGCAGTACTTC
TRBJ2-2 | TRBV7-8 | few | . | CASSLGRAIGGELFF | TGTGCCAGCAGCTTAGGCCGCGCGATCGGCGGGGAGCTGTTTTTT
TRBJ2-3 | TRBV11-3 | . | TRBD2 | CASSLGNGGSTDTQYF | TGTGCCAGCAGCTTGGGCAACGGGGGGAGCACAGATACGCAGTATTTT
TRBJ2-1 | TRBV20-1 | . | . | CSARDPRVGEQFF | TGCAGTGCTAGAGACCCTAGAGTGGGTGAGCAGTTCTTC
TRBJ2-5 | TRBV29-1 | few | . | CSVGYRGREETQYF | TGCAGCGTGGGATACAGGGGGAGGGAGGAGACCCAGTACTTC
TRBJ2-5 | TRBV12-3/TRBV12-4 | . | . | CASSIGQQETQYF | TGTGCCAGCAGTATTGGACAGCAAGAGACCCAGTACTTC
TRBJ2-7 | TRBV5-1 | . | TRBD2 | CASSLDWTSYEQYF | TGCGCCAGCAGCTTGGATTGGACTAGCTACGAGCAGTACTTC
TRBJ2-1 | TRBV18 | . | . | CASSLAVPNEQFF | TGTGCCAGCTCGCTGGCTGTCCCCAATGAGCAGTTCTTC
TRBJ2-5 | TRBV2 | . | . | CASGVLVAQYF | TGTGCCAGCGGGGTGCTAGTTGCCCAGTACTTC
TRBJ2-7 | TRBV12-3/TRBV12-4 | few | . | CASRRAGSYEQYF | TGTGCCAGCAGAAGGGCGGGTTCCTACGAGCAGTACTTC
TRBJ2-2 | TRBV29-1 | few | . | CSGTTGIYTGELFF | TGCAGCGGCACTACCGGGATCTACACCGGGGAGCTGTTTTTT
TRBJ2-3 | TRBV11-3 | . | . | CASSLMGSSGGGDTQYF | TGTGCCAGCAGCTTAATGGGTAGCTCCGGAGGCGGAGATACGCAGTATTTT
TRBJ2-1 | TRBV20-1 | few | TRBD2 | CSTVHLAGGSYNEQFF | TGCAGTACTGTTCATCTAGCGGGGGGATCCTACAATGAGCAGTTCTTC
TRBJ2-3 | TRBV3-1 | . | TRBD2 | CASSQGQRGATDTQYF | TGTGCCAGCAGCCAAGGACAGCGGGGGGCCACAGATACGCAGTATTTT
TRBJ2-1 | TRBV5-1 | few | TRBD1 | CASSREGGQYNEQFF | TGCGCCAGCAGCCGGGAAGGGGGACAGTACAATGAGCAGTTCTTC